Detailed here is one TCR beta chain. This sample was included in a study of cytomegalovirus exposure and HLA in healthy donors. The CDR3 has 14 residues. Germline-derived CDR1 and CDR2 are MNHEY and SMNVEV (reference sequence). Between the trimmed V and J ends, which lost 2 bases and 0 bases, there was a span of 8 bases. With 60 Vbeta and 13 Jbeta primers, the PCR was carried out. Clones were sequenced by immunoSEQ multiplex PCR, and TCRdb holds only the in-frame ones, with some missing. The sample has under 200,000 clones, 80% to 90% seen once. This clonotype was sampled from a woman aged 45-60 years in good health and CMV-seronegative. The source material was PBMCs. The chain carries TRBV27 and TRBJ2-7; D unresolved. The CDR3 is CASSLTVNSYEQYF. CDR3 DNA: TGTGCCAGCAGTTTAACAGTGAACTCCTACGAGCAGTACTTC.